Below are 30 T cell receptor beta chains sequenced from a single sample in a study of patients and donors after allogeneic stem cell transplantation. TCRdb reprocessed the RT-PCR reads via MiXCR and lists one record per CDR3 protein. The profile shows about a million distinct CDR3 sequences, approximately 18% of them singletons. Sequences were obtained from blood, either unsorted or a sorted T cell fraction (not recorded which). All receptors come from a human donor who was either an allogeneic HSCT recipient or a stem cell or donor lymphocyte infusion donor (not recorded which). It is not recorded whose cells these are; they may come from a transplant donor.

The V gene is TRBV30, the J gene TRBJ2-1; TRBD1 matches 9 bases. The V gene end was trimmed by 3 bases and the J gene end by 4 bases; junction bases not matched to a gene: 1. The CDR3 totals 13 residues. The germline gives CDR1 GTSNPN, CDR2 SVGIG (reference sequence). The CDR3 DNA reads as TGTGCCTGGAGGACAGGGGGGTACAATGAGCAGTTCTTC. Translation: CAWRTGGYNEQFF.

In the case of this clonotype: A single base separates this from a much larger clone, so it may be a read error. V usage is TRBV11-3 and J usage is TRBJ2-7; D gene uncertain. The CDR3 runs 12 residues. Between the trimmed V and J ends, which lost 4 bases and 3 bases, there was a span of 7 bases. Per germline, CDR1 SGHNT and CDR2 YENEEA. The CDR3 here is CASSSENYEQYF. In nucleotides, the CDR3 is TGTGCCAGCAGCTCAGAGAACTACGAGCAGTACTTC.

The chain carries TRBV12-3 or TRBV12-4 and TRBJ1-1; D ambiguous. V lost 8 bases to trimming and J lost 6 bases, with 13 bases between them. The length of the CDR3 is 12 residues. The CDR3 region is CASVWEIAEAFF. The CDR3 DNA reads as TGTGCCAGCGTGTGGGAGATCGCTGAAGCTTTCTTT.

At least ten counts were recorded for this clonotype. The chain is built from TRBV12-3 or TRBV12-4 and TRBJ1-1, with 8 bases aligning to TRBD1. The length of the CDR3 is 16 residues. Losses at the gene ends were 6 bases for V and 7 bases for J; bases not matched to a gene: 16. The CDR3 loop is CASSLRTGRREIEAFF. CDR3 in DNA: TGTGCCAGCAGCTTAAGGACAGGGAGGCGGGAAATTGAAGCTTTCTTT.

This clonotype appeared a few times. J is TRBJ1-4 and V is TRBV12-3 or TRBV12-4; TRBD1 matches at 9 bases. After removal of 5 bases from V and 7 bases from J, the junction contained 8 bases not matched to a gene. This CDR3 is 15 amino acids long. CDR3 DNA sequence: TGTGCCAGCAGTCCTGCCGGGACAGGGACTGAAAAACTGTTTTTT. Its protein product is CASSPAGTGTEKLFF.

The CDR3 spells CASSQDLYRGNQPQHF. The CDR3 DNA reads as TGCGCCAGCAGCCAGGATCTATACAGGGGTAATCAGCCCCAGCATTTT. The chain combines TRBV4-3 with TRBJ1-5, with TRBD1 matching 7 bases. The CDR3 totals 16 residues. The V gene's germline CDR1 is LGHNA and CDR2 YSLEER. The V and J ends lost 3 bases and 4 bases, in that order; junction bases with no gene match: 9.

This clonotype was seen only a few times. This chain joins TRBV5-1 and TRBJ2-3; 9 bases fit TRBD1. In germline, CDR1 is SGHRS, CDR2 YFSETQ. This CDR3 spans 19 amino acids. The junction had 19 bases not matched to a gene; V was cut back by 3 bases and J by 5 bases. CDR3 protein: CASSSTVPGQGRRVDTQYF. The CDR3 nucleotides read TGCGCCAGCAGCTCTACTGTCCCGGGACAGGGTCGAAGGGTAGATACGCAGTATTTT.

The genes are TRBV5-1 and TRBJ1-2; D remains ambiguous. V shed 4 bases and J shed 0 bases, with 10 bases lying between them. Germline-derived CDR1 and CDR2 are SGHRS and YFSETQ. There are 14 residues in the CDR3. This chain's CDR3 is CASSGYSTNYGYTF. The DNA of the CDR3 is TGCGCCAGCAGCGGGTACAGTACTAACTATGGCTACACCTTC.

Only a few counts were recorded for this clonotype. This rearrangement joins TRBV7-2 to TRBJ2-2, with D perhaps assigned TRBD1 or TRBD2 (5 bases each). This CDR3 has 15 amino acids. The V and J ends lost 6 bases and 5 bases respectively, with 16 bases between them. CDR1 and CDR2 (germline): SGHTA, FQGNSA. The CDR3 bases are TGTGCCAGCAGTCAATATCGGTGGGGGACCGGGGAGCTGTTTTTT. It yields the protein CASSQYRWGTGELFF.

This clonotype came up a few times. The chain recombines TRBV11-2 with TRBJ2-3, with 10 bases that match TRBD2. J gave up 5 bases and V 4 bases, and 3 bases lay outside the gene matches. CDR3 length equals 14 residues. CDR1 and CDR2 (germline): SGHAT, FQNNGV. The CDR3 sequence: CASSSGLALDTQYF. The DNA of the CDR3 is TGTGCCAGCAGCTCGGGACTAGCGTTAGATACGCAGTATTTT. Filled out from reference TRBV11-2 and TRBJ2-3, the complete variable domain reads EAGVAQSPRYKIIEKRQSVAFWCNPISGHATLYWYQQILGQGPKLLIQFQNNGVVDDSQLPKDRFSAERLKGVDSTLKIQPAKLEDSAVYLCASSSGLALDTQYFGPGTRLTVL.

Many counts were recorded for this clonotype. The J gene is TRBJ1-1, the V gene TRBV4-1; D gene ambiguous. Looked up from germline, CDR1 is MGHRA and CDR2 is YSYEKL. This CDR3 contains 13 residues. V was clipped by 1 base and J by 4 bases, with 7 bases between them. This chain's CDR3 is CASSQGIRTEAFF. The DNA of the CDR3 is TGCGCCAGCAGCCAAGGGATTCGCACTGAAGCTTTCTTT.

The chain joins TRBV5-4 to TRBJ1-2; 7 bases line up with TRBD1. The CDR3 has 15 amino acids. V lost 4 bases, J lost 4 bases, and 10 bases stayed unmatched. CDR1 is SGHNT, CDR2 YYREEE, per germline (reference sequence). The CDR3 nucleotides are TGTGCCAGCAGCCCCGGTGAGGGGGCGGGCTATGGCTACACCTTC. Amino acids: CASSPGEGAGYGYTF.

This clonotype was seen at least ten times. The rearrangement uses TRBV5-6 and TRBJ2-3; tentatively, D is TRBD2 (6 bases). Trimming removed 0 bases at V and 0 bases at J, with 8 bases between. This CDR3 region has 15 residues. Germline CDR1 reads SGHDT; CDR2 reads YYEEEE. As DNA, the CDR3 is TGTGCCAGCAGCTTGGGACTAGACAGCACAGATACGCAGTATTTT. This translates into CASSLGLDSTDTQYF.

This clonotype was detected only a few times. This rearrangement joins TRBV27 to TRBJ2-5, with TRBD2 matching 14 bases. Per the germline V gene, CDR1 is MNHEY and CDR2 is SMNVEV (reference sequence). V lost 3 bases, J lost 5 bases, and 5 bases stayed unmatched. The CDR3 is made up of 16 amino acids. CDR3 nucleotide sequence: TGTGCCAGCAGTTTTTGGACTAGCGGGGGGTTTGAGACCCAGTACTTC. Its translation is CASSFWTSGGFETQYF.

V is TRBV27 and J is TRBJ2-3, with 8 bases aligning to TRBD1. V trimming: 3 bases; J trimming: 4 bases; junction bases outside the gene matches: 6. The CDR3 is made up of 15 amino acids. Germline V lookup: CDR1 MNHEY, CDR2 SMNVEV (reference sequence). This chain's CDR3 is CASSFQTGASDTQYF. CDR3 in DNA: TGTGCCAGCAGTTTCCAGACAGGGGCGTCAGATACGCAGTATTTT.

This chain links TRBV9 with TRBJ2-3; 14 bases map to TRBD2. J gave up 3 bases and V 0 bases, and 3 bases lay outside the gene matches. This CDR3 has 17 residues. In germline, CDR1 is SGDLS, CDR2 YYNGEE. DNA for the CDR3: TGTGCCAGCAGCGTAGTGGGACTAGCGGGAGTGACAGATACGCAGTATTTT. Encoded protein: CASSVVGLAGVTDTQYF.

The table lists this clonotype with a few counts. The chain joins TRBV12-3 or TRBV12-4 to TRBJ1-2; D not resolved. This CDR3 has 14 residues. V was trimmed by 4 bases and J by 6 bases, leaving 15 bases between them. The CDR3 bases are TGTGCCAGCAGTTCCATAGGTTTACCGGATGGCTACACCTTC. Encoded protein: CASSSIGLPDGYTF.

This clonotype has more than one count but fewer than ten. CDR3 protein: CASSYPLTGEAPIPYEQYF. In DNA, the CDR3 is TGTGCCAGCAGTTACCCCCTGACAGGGGAGGCACCGATTCCATACGAGCAGTACTTC. The chain links TRBV6-5 to TRBJ2-7; 8 bases match TRBD1. The V gene's germline CDR1 is MNHEY and CDR2 SVGAGI. The CDR3 has 19 amino acids. Unmatched junction bases numbered 19, after V lost 2 bases and J lost 4 bases.

The chain links TRBV7-9 to TRBJ2-1, with D unresolved. This CDR3 has 11 amino acids. The V end lost 5 bases, the J end lost 6 bases, and 5 bases lay between the germline ends. Germline V gene sequence: CDR1 SEHNR, CDR2 FQNEAQ (reference sequence). CDR3 residues: CASSPANEQFF. The CDR3 DNA reads TGTGCCAGCAGCCCCGCCAATGAGCAGTTCTTC.

The chain recombines TRBV2 with TRBJ2-3; no clear D gene. The CDR3 has 17 amino acids. Germline CDR1 SNHLY, CDR2 FYNNEI. Trimming cost V 0 bases and J 5 bases, with 18 bases left between them. The CDR3 DNA follows: TGTGCCAGCAGTGAAGCGCGTGGGCGAAAGAGGATAGATACGCAGTATTTT. It specifies CASSEARGRKRIDTQYF. Supplemented by reference TRBV2 and TRBJ2-3, the full variable domain reads EPEVTQTPSHQVTQMGQEVILRCVPISNHLYFYWYRQILGQKVEFLVSFYNNEISEKSEIFDDQFSVERPDGSNFTLKIRSTKLEDSAMYFCASSEARGRKRIDTQYFGPGTRLTVL.

CDR3 sequence (DNA): TGCGCCAGCAGCTTGATTATGGGACAGGATGAAAAACTGTTTTTT. Its translation is CASSLIMGQDEKLFF. The V gene is TRBV5-1, the J gene TRBJ1-4; TRBD1 agrees at 8 bases. V was pared by 1 base and J by 6 bases, with 5 bases of the junction left unmatched. Germline V gene data show CDR1 as SGHRS and CDR2 as YFSETQ. The CDR3 runs to 15 residues.

V gene TRBV7-9 combines with J gene TRBJ1-6, with D unclear. V lost 1 base and J lost 10, with 8 bases in between. Germline lookup yields CDR1 SEHNR and CDR2 FQNEAQ (reference sequence). The CDR3 is 13 residues long. CDR3 DNA sequence: TGTGCCAGCAGCTTAGATTCCGGATCACCCCTCCACTTT. This codes for CASSLDSGSPLHF. Full variable domain (rest looked up from reference TRBV7-9 and TRBJ1-6): DTGVSQNPRHKITKRGQNVTFRCDPISEHNRLYWYRQTLGQGPEFLTYFQNEAQLEKSRLLSDRFSAERPKGSFSTLEIQRTEQGDSAMYLCASSLDSGSPLHFGNGTRLTVT.

This clonotype has more than one count but fewer than ten. The V gene is TRBV5-4, the J gene TRBJ2-3, with D perhaps matching TRBD1 (6 bases). CDR1 and CDR2 (germline): SGHNT, YYREEE (reference sequence). Trimming left V 7 bases short and J 3 bases short, with 21 bases between. This CDR3 is 16 amino acids long. The CDR3 nucleotides are TGTGCCAGCGGGGGCGGGTTCGCTCGGGATACAGATACGCAGTATTTT. Protein product: CASGGGFARDTDTQYF.

This clonotype has a handful of counts. The chain combines TRBV9 with TRBJ1-5, with D perhaps matching TRBD1 (5 bases). The germline V and J ends were trimmed by 4 bases and 4 bases, with 12 bases remaining between them. Germline values: CDR1 SGDLS, CDR2 YYNGEE. The CDR3 spans 14 residues. CDR3 sequence (DNA): TGTGCCAGCAGCCCTACCTCAGGGAATCAGCCCCAGCATTTT. Protein: CASSPTSGNQPQHF. The whole variable domain, remainder taken from reference TRBV9 and TRBJ1-5, is DSGVTQTPKHLITATGQRVTLRCSPRSGDLSVYWYQQSLDQGLQFLIQYYNGEERAKGNILERFSAQQFPDLHSELNLSSLELGDSALYFCASSPTSGNQPQHFGDGTRLSIL.

This clonotype has a handful of counts. The V call is TRBV12-3 or TRBV12-4, the J call TRBJ1-5, with TRBD1 as a possible D gene (6 bases). V lost 5 bases and J 6 bases, leaving 11 bases between the germline ends. The CDR3 loop spans 13 amino acids. CDR3 DNA sequence: TGTGCCAGCAGTCCAACCAGGGGTCAGCCCCAGCATTTT. Its protein is CASSPTRGQPQHF.

The gene calls are TRBV3-1 and TRBJ2-1; D gene uncertain. Germline values: CDR1 LGHDT, CDR2 YNNKEL (reference sequence). Trimming removed 1 base at V and 0 bases at J, with 10 bases between. This CDR3 has 16 residues. CDR3 residues: CASSQVTAYSYNEQFF. The CDR3 DNA follows: TGTGCCAGCAGCCAAGTTACAGCTTACTCCTACAATGAGCAGTTCTTC.

J is TRBJ1-5 and V is TRBV7-2, with D possibly TRBD1 on 5 matching bases. The CDR3 is made up of 17 amino acids. CDR1 and CDR2 from the germline V gene are SGHTA and FQGNSA. V was shortened by 1 base and J by 0 bases, with 13 bases between the two germline ends. For the CDR3, the DNA is TGTGCCAGCAGCTTAGGAGGCTTGGGGGTTAGCAATCAGCCCCAGCATTTT. This gives the protein CASSLGGLGVSNQPQHF.

Only a few counts were recorded for this clonotype. The CDR3: CASSLGVNQGSPLHF. The CDR3 bases are TGCGCCAGCAGCTTGGGGGTTAACCAGGGTTCACCCCTCCACTTT. The chain has TRBV5-1 and TRBJ1-6, with D possibly matching TRBD1 (5 bases). The CDR3 is 15 amino acids. The V gene lost 0 bases and the J gene lost 9 bases, with 13 bases spanning the gap. CDR1 is SGHRS and CDR2 is YFSETQ in the germline V gene.

This clonotype was picked up a small number of times. This chain connects TRBV2 to TRBJ1-1, with D perhaps TRBD1 (5 bases). The CDR3 extends over 14 amino acids. V lost 4 bases and J lost 4, with 13 bases in between. CDR1 SNHLY and CDR2 FYNNEI come from the germline V gene. This CDR3 reads CASSGDRGFTEAFF. The CDR3 coding sequence is TGTGCCAGCAGTGGGGATCGGGGCTTCACTGAAGCTTTCTTT.

The chain has TRBV10-3 and TRBJ2-3; D not certain. CDR1 is ENHRY and CDR2 is SYGVKD in the germline V gene. The CDR3 length is 14 residues. V lost 0 bases and J lost 0, with 4 bases in between. This CDR3 is CAISESDSTDTQYF. The CDR3, as DNA: TGTGCCATCAGTGAGTCGGATAGCACAGATACGCAGTATTTT.